This entry features one T cell receptor beta chain sequence. No antigen is known for it. TCRdb's table, derived via immunoSEQ multiplex PCR, lists solely in-frame clones and lacks some. The sample lists around 99,000 clones; roughly nine tenths were seen once. The sample is drawn from a study of T cell responses to AZD1222 COVID-19 vaccine. Study results and caveats: Among spike-specific TCRs, nearly half reportedly target unmutated variant regions.

The CDR3 is made up of 13 amino acids. Between the trimmed V and J ends, which lost 2 bases and 1 base, there was a span of 5 bases. CDR1 and CDR2 (germline): SEHNR, FQNEAQ (reference sequence). Investigators merged groups given second doses at roughly 4 or roughly 12 weeks. This specimen was peripheral blood, taken 28 days after the second AZD1222 dose. The chain links TRBV7-9 to TRBJ2-5; D unclear. This receptor was identified in an adult who received the AZD1222 COVID-19 vaccine. CDR3 sequence (DNA): TGTGCCAGCAGCTTAATGTCCCAAGAGACCCAGTACTTC. This gives the protein CASSLMSQETQYF.